This T cell receptor beta chain appears in the sequencing data of a study of T cell repertoires in enteric fever (dated by TCRdb to 2016 to 2018). Background for the entire study: The study reconstructed the Salmonella-specific repertoire of circulating effector CD4+ T cells from volunteers experimentally challenged with Salmonella Typhi or Paratyphi A. T cell staining, including ex vivo staining, was performed with tetramers loaded with CdtB(105-125) peptide variants (SP110Y, ST110H). The researchers paired unbiased single-cell cloning with mass cytometry, and they also applied T cell receptor sequencing alongside live fluorescence barcoding. Mass cytometry was used to identify circulating effector CD4+ T cells responding to Salmonella infection.

Broad study findings and their caveats: Single amino acid differences in the immunodominant proteins CdtB and PhoN appeared to drive the accumulation of T cells that did not cross-react between serovars. Among the expanded clonotypes were cross-reactive responses to distantly related Salmonella serovars as well as clones that recognized antigens unique to S. Typhi or S. Paratyphi A. S. Typhi- and S. Paratyphi A-specific immunodominant T cell antigens were identified as HlyE and CdtB, respectively.

Sequencing instrument: Illumina MiSeq. TCRdb passed the public sequencing reads through fastp at Q25 and MiXCR, retaining productive beta sequences. Duplicate CDR3 protein sequences are folded into a single record with the most common DNA and genes. The sample records roughly 1,600 distinct CDR3 sequences, 35% to 40% of which are singletons. 15% to 20% of the sample is taken by the ten largest. On this clonotype: What antigen it recognizes has not been identified. No much larger clonotype is one base removed from it; base qualities were not supplied.

The CDR1 and CDR2 encoded by the germline V gene are SGHTA and FQGTGA. The CDR3 has 17 amino acids, counting the end cysteine and phenylalanine. CDR3 DNA is the only sequence kept; it has 51 bases, read in frame from the first base. The trim is 1 base for V and 0 bases for J, with a gap of 10 bases between the germline ends. Sequencing was done on a sample of CCR7- CD38- CD4+ T cells from PBMCs. The clonotype originates from a human donor with Salmonella enteric fever, either typhoid or paratyphoid (not recorded which). The V and J genes are TRBV7-3 and TRBJ1-6; the D gene is unclear. At the DNA level, the sequence is TGTGCCAGCAGCTTAATGGCCCCGAGCTCCTATAATTCACCCCTCCACTTT. Translated, it gives CASSLMAPSSYNSPLHF. The reference TRBV7-3 and TRBJ1-6 proteins fill in what lies around the CDR3, so the full variable domain reads GAGVSQTPSNKVTEKGKYVELRCDPISGHTALYWYRQSLGQGPEFLIYFQGTGAADDSGLPNDRFFAVRPEGSVSTLKIQRTERGDSAVYLCASSLMAPSSYNSPLHFGNGTRLTVT.